This is a list of T cell receptor beta chains from one sample in a study of T-cell memory formation after mild COVID-19. TCRdb re-derived calls from the 5' RACE reads in MiXCR, one entry per CDR3 protein. This sample has 400,000 to 500,000 distinct CDR3 sequences, with around 20% found just once. Material: PBMCs or a T cell subset sorted from them (not recorded which). Source of these receptors: an adult woman who had mild COVID-19 (a few samples of this study predate the infection). Cell type and time point are not known. Both conserved end residues are part of each CDR3. The order of the fields is D gene, V gene, clone size, J gene, CDR3 DNA, CDR3 protein. A D gene is named only where the DNA matches it firmly. Expanded clones get a size class; other rows say once, few or many, or leave the size out.

>NA|TRBV12-3/TRBV12-4|few|TRBJ1-2
TGTGCCAGCAGGCGTAGCGACTATGGCTACACCTTC
CASRRSDYGYTF
>NA|TRBV6-5|NA|TRBJ1-2
TGTGCCAGCACCCGTTCTTTGCAACCCTATAACATTCCCTATGGCTACACCTTC
CASTRSLQPYNIPYGYTF
>NA|TRBV5-4|NA|TRBJ1-1
TGTGCCAGCAGCTTGGAAAAAGCAGTGCGGAAAGCTTTCTTT
CASSLEKAVRKAFF
>NA|TRBV6-5|few|TRBJ2-7
TGTGCCAGCAGTTACCACAGGACTTCCTACGAGCAGTACTTC
CASSYHRTSYEQYF
>NA|TRBV14|NA|TRBJ2-7
TGTGCCAGCAGCCAAGAAATCGGGAGTCTCAATTACGAGCAGTACTTC
CASSQEIGSLNYEQYF
>NA|TRBV7-2|NA|TRBJ2-3
TGTGCCAGCAGCTTGAAGGGGTTTCAAACAGATACGCAGTATTTT
CASSLKGFQTDTQYF
>NA|TRBV7-2|few|TRBJ1-1
TGTGCCAGCAGCTTAGTGGATTACACTGAAGCTTTCTTT
CASSLVDYTEAFF
>TRBD2|TRBV29-1|NA|TRBJ2-1
TGCAGCGTTAAATTCCTGAGGCTAGCGGGAGGGCAAAACAATGAGCAGTTCTTC
CSVKFLRLAGGQNNEQFF
>TRBD2|TRBV5-4|few|TRBJ2-5
TGTGCCAGCAGCTTGAGGGAGCGGGGGACCCAGTACTTC
CASSLRERGTQYF
>NA|TRBV6-5|NA|TRBJ1-4
TGTGCCAGCAGTTACTCTCGGGGTAATGAAAAACTGTTTTTT
CASSYSRGNEKLFF
>NA|TRBV7-9|many|TRBJ2-2
TGTGCCAGCAGCTCCCGACCGGGCACCGGGGAGCTGTTTTTT
CASSSRPGTGELFF
>NA|TRBV12-3/TRBV12-4|few|TRBJ2-5
TGTGCCAGCAGTCCCGGACAGTCGACTCGAGAGACCCAGTACTTC
CASSPGQSTRETQYF
>TRBD2|TRBV15|NA|TRBJ2-1
TGTGCCACCAGCAGCCGAGCGGGAGTGGTCTACAATGAGCAGTTCTTC
CATSSRAGVVYNEQFF
>TRBD2|TRBV15|NA|TRBJ2-1
TGTGCCACCAGCACTAGCGGGAGGGCCTTTAACAATGAGCAGTTCTTC
CATSTSGRAFNNEQFF
>NA|TRBV7-2|NA|TRBJ2-3
TGTGCCAGCAGCTTAAGGCTAGCAAGCGGGTTTAGCACAGATACGCAGTATTTT
CASSLRLASGFSTDTQYF
>NA|TRBV20-1|NA|TRBJ2-7
TGCAGTGCTAGGAGGTTAGTGGGCCTCAACGAGCAGTACTTC
CSARRLVGLNEQYF
>NA|TRBV7-9|NA|TRBJ1-2
TGTGCCAGCAGCCCCCTATCGGGTGTCTCCTATGGCTACACCTTC
CASSPLSGVSYGYTF
>NA|TRBV6-2/TRBV6-3|NA|TRBJ2-7
TGTGCCAGCAGTTACGGAGGGGTGAGCTACGAGCAGTACTTC
CASSYGGVSYEQYF
>NA|TRBV7-9|NA|TRBJ1-2
TGTGCCAGCAGCCCCTGGGGCTTC
CASSPWGF
>NA|TRBV7-9|NA|TRBJ2-5
TGTGCCAGCCGCTTAGGGGGGGAAACAGAGACCCAGTACTTC
CASRLGGETETQYF
>NA|TRBV4-2|few|TRBJ1-1
TGTGCCAGCAGCCAACAGGGGCCCTACGGTACTGAAGCTTTCTTT
CASSQQGPYGTEAFF
>TRBD1|TRBV5-4|NA|TRBJ1-1
TGTGCCAGCAGCTTACAGGGGTTAGGGGCTGAAGCTTTCTTT
CASSLQGLGAEAFF
>TRBD2|TRBV6-5|NA|TRBJ2-5
TGTGCCAGCAGGAGCCCCGGGACTAGCGGGAGAGAGACCCAGTACTTC
CASRSPGTSGRETQYF
>TRBD2|TRBV27|few|TRBJ2-1
TGTGCCAGCACCAGCGGGGGGGAAACCTACAATGAGCAGTTCTTC
CASTSGGETYNEQFF
>NA|TRBV14|few|TRBJ1-1
TGTGCCAGCAGCCAAGGGTATAGCGCTGAAGCTTTCTTT
CASSQGYSAEAFF
>TRBD1|TRBV5-1|NA|TRBJ1-4
TGCGCCAGCGCCGGGACAGGGGAGGAAAAACTGTTTTTT
CASAGTGEEKLFF
>TRBD2|TRBV20-1|NA|TRBJ2-7
TGCAGTGCTAGAGTTGGCGGGGGGATCTACGAGCAGTACTTC
CSARVGGGIYEQYF
>TRBD2|TRBV24-1|NA|TRBJ2-3
TGTGCCACCAGTGATTTTGGGGACTACTCCACAGATACGCAGTATTTT
CATSDFGDYSTDTQYF
>NA|TRBV5-6|many|TRBJ2-1
TGTGCCAGCAGCTCTATTTCCTACAATGAGCAGTTCTTC
CASSSISYNEQFF
>NA|TRBV7-6|NA|TRBJ2-2
TGTGCCAGCAGCTCCTCTAGCGGGACAGGCACCGGGGAGCTGTTTTTT
CASSSSSGTGTGELFF
>TRBD1|TRBV6-5|many|TRBJ1-1
TGTGCCAGCAGTTACGGCGACAGGGAAGCCGCTGAAGCTTTCTTT
CASSYGDREAAEAFF
>NA|TRBV6-5|NA|TRBJ2-1
TGTGCCAGCAGTTACCCTCCGGAAAATGAGCAGTTCTTC
CASSYPPENEQFF
>TRBD1|TRBV11-3|few|TRBJ1-1
TGTGCCAGCAGGGTTACAGGGGTGAGGACTGAAGCTTTCTTT
CASRVTGVRTEAFF
>NA|TRBV2|few|TRBJ2-7
TGTGCCAGCGGGTCAAGGGATCCCGCCTACGAGCAGTACTTC
CASGSRDPAYEQYF
>NA|TRBV29-1|few|TRBJ1-5
TGCAGCGTTTGCGGTTCAGGGCCATTGGGGCCCCAGCATTTT
CSVCGSGPLGPQHF
>TRBD1|TRBV24-1|NA|TRBJ2-3
TGTGCCACCAGTGGACAGGGGCCCAGCACAGATACGCAGTATTTT
CATSGQGPSTDTQYF
>NA|TRBV12-3/TRBV12-4|NA|TRBJ2-5
TGTGCCAGCAGTGGGGCGGGGACACCACAAGAGACCAAGTACTTC
CASSGAGTPQETKYF
>NA|TRBV12-3/TRBV12-4|NA|TRBJ2-2
TGTGCCAGCAGCCGAAATGCCGGGGAGCTGTTTTTT
CASSRNAGELFF
>NA|TRBV18|NA|TRBJ2-3
TGTGCCAGCGGAGGGGGCGAGCGGGGTACGCAGTATTTT
CASGGGERGTQYF
>TRBD2|TRBV7-2|NA|TRBJ2-1
TGTGCCAGCAGCCCAGGACTAGCGGGGGGGAATTCGGTCTACAATGAGCAGTTCTTC
CASSPGLAGGNSVYNEQFF
>TRBD2|TRBV25-1|few|TRBJ2-5
TGTGCCAGCGAGCCCCACAAGACTAGCTCTACCCAGTACTTC
CASEPHKTSSTQYF
>NA|TRBV6-5|few|TRBJ1-2
TGTGCCAGCAGTTACTCGAAGTTTACCGGCTACACCTTC
CASSYSKFTGYTF
>NA|TRBV7-8|NA|TRBJ2-3
TGTGCCAGCAGCTTAATCCCGGGGGCCACAGATACGCAGTATTTT
CASSLIPGATDTQYF
>NA|TRBV6-6|few|TRBJ2-3
TGTGCCAGCAGTAACAACTTAAACACAGATACGCAGTATTTT
CASSNNLNTDTQYF
>NA|TRBV11-3|few|TRBJ2-1
TGTGCCAGCAGCTCCCGGGACGAGCGCTACAATGAGCAGTTCTTC
CASSSRDERYNEQFF
>NA|TRBV7-9|few|TRBJ1-2
TGTGCCAGCAGCTTAGGACAGACGATGAAAGACTATGGCTACACCTTC
CASSLGQTMKDYGYTF
>TRBD2|TRBV4-3|few|TRBJ2-3
TGCGCCAGCAGCCAAGATTTTGTTAGGACTAGCGGTTCAAACACAGATACGCAGTATTTT
CASSQDFVRTSGSNTDTQYF
>NA|TRBV9|NA|TRBJ2-2
TGTGCCAGCAGCCTACAGGGTTCCGGGGAGCTGTTTTTT
CASSLQGSGELFF
>NA|TRBV7-9|NA|TRBJ1-5
TGTGCCAGCAGCCCTCCCGGACAAGTCAATCAGCCCCAGCATTTT
CASSPPGQVNQPQHF
>TRBD1|TRBV5-1|NA|TRBJ1-2
TGCGCCAGCAGCTTGGAGTACAGGGGGCCTGGCTACACCTTC
CASSLEYRGPGYTF
>NA|TRBV20-1|NA|TRBJ1-6
TGCAGTGCTAGGAACGGGGAAGGTTCACCCCTCCACTTT
CSARNGEGSPLHF
>TRBD2|TRBV6-2/TRBV6-3|few|TRBJ2-1
TGTGCCAGCAGTTACCCCGGGGAGGGACTAGCGGGAGCTTTCACCTACAATGAGCAGTTCTTC
CASSYPGEGLAGAFTYNEQFF
>TRBD2|TRBV7-9|NA|TRBJ2-1
TGTGCCAGCAGCTTTGTAGCGGGAGTCTATGAGCAGTTCTTC
CASSFVAGVYEQFF
>TRBD1|TRBV20-1|few|TRBJ2-7
TGCAGTGCTAGAGATGACAGGGGCCTTGGCTACGAGCAGTACTTC
CSARDDRGLGYEQYF
>NA|TRBV29-1|few|TRBJ1-1
TGCAGCGTTGAAGTTGACACCATGAGGGCTTTCTTT
CSVEVDTMRAFF
>NA|TRBV2|NA|TRBJ2-2
TGTGCCAGCGAGGGAGGTAGCCCCACCGGGGAGCTGTTTTTT
CASEGGSPTGELFF